This T cell receptor beta chain derives from a study of T-cell reconstitution after alpha-beta-depleted transplantation in children. Trimming shortened V by 4 bases and J by 7 bases, and 14 bases separated the two germline ends. Germline V gives CDR1 LGHDT, CDR2 YNNKEL (reference sequence). The CDR3 covers 15 residues. The TCRbeta library incorporated unique molecular identifiers. Each CDR3 protein is one row after TCRdb ran MiXCR on the PCR reads. Among around 270,000 distinct CDR3 sequences listed, roughly a tenth were seen once. Study-level findings and limits: About two months after transplant, alpha-beta T cells reportedly came from several hundred expanded graft clones. T-cell numbers and diversity, one year after transplant, stemmed largely from T cells that were newly produced.

The table lists this clonotype with a few counts. The antigen is not known. The source of this sequence is a boy younger than two with acute myeloid leukemia, due to receive a stem cell transplant. The chain employs TRBV3-1 and TRBJ1-6; weak D call: TRBD1 (5 bases). The sequencing here drew on PBMCs, taken before TCRalphabeta/CD19-depleted stem cell transplant. CDR3 loop: CASSRRSRGNSPLHF. CDR3 DNA: TGTGCCAGCAGCCGCCGGTCACGGGGGAATTCACCCCTCCACTTT.